The source of this T cell receptor beta chain is a study of T cells in Graves' hyperthyroidism and ophthalmopathy. Study-level points and caveats: Most thyroid clonotypes that were expanded above 0.001 also turned up in blood.

This clonotype was detected many times. Its antigen is as yet unknown. The cohort's ophthalmopathy patients, a group with duration under 3 months, had a Clinical Activity Score of at least 3 and a NOSPECS grade of at least 4. The diagnostic basis comprised clinical symptoms, serum thyroxine and TRAb, thyroid ultrasound and orbital computed tomography. There were TCR beta CDR3 regions amplified from RNA transcripts. During a first-round RT-PCR of the TCR CDR3, the HTBI primer set was used. TCRdb reprocessed the multiplex PCR reads with MiXCR, giving one entry per CDR3 protein. The sample gives fewer than 450,000 distinct CDR3 sequences, roughly 18% of which show up once; around 40% is in the top ten. V was clipped by 9 bases and J by 1 base, with 12 bases between them. Germline CDR1 MNHGY, CDR2 SAAAGT. The CDR3 consists of 13 residues.

The sequencing input was blood. The source is a man between 18 and 35 years old with Graves' ophthalmopathy. The chain joins TRBV6-8 to TRBJ1-1; D possibly corresponds to TRBD1 (5 bases). CDR3 nucleotides: TGTGCCAGATTCAGGGATGAGAACACTGAAGCTTTCTTT. Amino acids: CARFRDENTEAFF.